The clone carrying this T cell receptor (beta chain) was seen at least ten times. The CDR3 has 15 amino acids. Trimming shortened V by 7 bases and J by 4 bases, and 19 bases separated the two germline ends. The sample comes from a study of T cells in Graves' hyperthyroidism and ophthalmopathy. Every diagnosis used clinical symptoms, serum thyroxine and TRAb, thyroid ultrasound and orbital computed tomography. Amplified regions were TCR beta CDR3 sequences from RNA transcripts. HTBI primers were employed in a first-round RT-PCR of the TCR CDR3. TCRdb reprocessed the multiplex PCR reads via MiXCR and lists one record per CDR3 protein. The sample yields about 420,000 distinct CDR3 sequences, more than 15% seen once.

This sequence was found in a woman aged 18-29 years with Graves' hyperthyroidism. Source material: blood. The chain employs TRBV12-3 or TRBV12-4 and TRBJ1-1; a possible D gene is TRBD1 (6 bases). The chain's CDR3 is CASKIRTGTGTEAFF. The CDR3 DNA reads TGTGCCAGCAAAATCCGAACAGGGACGGGCACTGAAGCTTTCTTT.